This T cell receptor beta chain was found in a study of T cell clonality in common variable immunodeficiency. Profiling relied on immunoSEQ multiplex PCR, and the TCRdb table lists in-frame clones only, not all of them. This sample carries approximately 44,000 clones, none of them present only once. The sample holds many counts of this clone. The sequence runs out 3 residues before the end of the CDR3; the remainder is reconstructed from the germline J gene. Trimming removed 4 bases from V and 5 bases from J, with 14 bases in between. This CDR3 comprises 14 residues. Germline V gene sequence: CDR1 SGHVS, CDR2 FNYEAQ.

Sequencing was carried out using peripheral blood mononuclear cells. The sequence came from a person aged 18 to 70 in good health. V usage is TRBV7-6 and J usage is TRBJ2-5, with D unresolved. CDR3 protein: CASSSVAIGETQYF. The CDR3 bases that were read are TGTGCCAGCAGCTCCGTCGCAATCGGGGAGACC.